The next 23 T cell receptor beta chains were all read from a single sample in a study of regulatory T cells in long-lasting Graves disease. Stated time point: newly diagnosed GD, antithyroid drugs for less than 3 months. The TCR library was made from RNA that had been extracted from PBMCs in TRIzol. Sequencing libraries for TCR beta were prepared with iRepertoire HTBI primers and Arm-PCR of CDR3 regions. TCRdb used MiXCR to reprocess the multiplex PCR reads, holding one entry per CDR3 protein. The sample shows approximately 540,000 distinct CDR3 sequences, around 12% of them seen only once. These same data were also listed under a study on T cells in Graves' hyperthyroidism and ophthalmopathy.

The sample consisted of peripheral blood mononuclear cells (PBMCs), taken at new diagnosis, from a patient treated with antithyroid drugs. These receptor sequences come from a woman under 40 with Graves disease.

The genes are TRBV6-1 and TRBJ2-7; tentatively, D is TRBD2 (5 bases). V shed 0 bases and J shed 1 base, with 13 bases lying between them. The CDR3 is 16 amino acids. Germline V gene sequence: CDR1 MNHNS, CDR2 SASEGT. The CDR3 loop reads CASSEAWTLPSYEQYF. CDR3 nucleotide sequence: TGTGCCAGCAGTGAAGCATGGACTCTGCCTTCCTACGAGCAGTACTTC.

This clonotype has at least ten counts. V usage is TRBV7-2 and J usage is TRBJ1-2; no reliable D call. V lost 5 bases to trimming and J lost 14 bases, with 21 bases between them. CDR3 length: 13 amino acids. CDR1 and CDR2 (germline): SGHTA, FQGNSA. The CDR3 spells CASSRRSESEATF. CDR3 nucleotide sequence: TGTGCCAGCAGCCGCCGTAGTGAGTCGGAGGCAACCTTC. The full variable domain, rest sourced from reference TRBV7-2 and TRBJ1-2, is GAGVSQSPSNKVTEKGKDVELRCDPISGHTALYWYRQSLGQGLEFLIYFQGNSAPDKSGLPSDRFSAERTGGSVSTLTIQRTQQEDSAVYLCASSRRSESEATFGSGTRLTVV.

In regard to this clonotype: The CDR3 end shows no conserved phenylalanine or tryptophan, and so a read error is likely. V and J are TRBV20-1 and TRBJ2-7; 11 positions agree with TRBD2. With 3 bases clipped from V and 3 bases from J, the junction kept 7 bases outside the gene matches. The CDR3 covers 15 residues. CDR1 and CDR2 from the germline V gene are DFQATT and SNEGSKA (reference sequence). The CDR3 spells CSARGGLADRYEQYI. In DNA, the CDR3 is TGCAGTGCTAGGGGGGGACTAGCGGATCGCTACGAGCAGTACATC.

J is TRBJ2-7 and V is TRBV19, with 9 bases fitting TRBD2. Trimming took 5 bases from V and 2 from J; bases not matched to a gene: 4. From germline, CDR1 is LNHDA and CDR2 SQIVND (reference sequence). The CDR3 is 14 residues long. In nucleotides, the CDR3 is TGTGCCAGTAGTGTACTAGCGGGTGCCTACGAGCAGTACTTC. Its protein product is CASSVLAGAYEQYF.

This clonotype was seen a handful of times. The chain carries TRBV11-1 and TRBJ2-1; D could derive from TRBD1 or TRBD2 (5 bases each). V was clipped by 4 bases and J by 9 bases, with 13 bases between them. CDR1 SGHAT and CDR2 FQDESV come from the germline V gene (reference sequence). The CDR3 has 13 residues. The CDR3 sequence: CASSWGLAGEQFF. The CDR3 DNA sequence: TGTGCCAGCAGCTGGGGCCTAGCAGGTGAGCAGTTCTTC.

This clonotype was counted many times. J is TRBJ1-2 and V is TRBV12-3 or TRBV12-4, with TRBD1 as a possible D gene (6 bases). Trimming took 5 bases from V and 8 from J, leaving 15 bases between them. The CDR3 is made up of 13 amino acids. Here the CDR3 DNA reads TGTGCCAGCAGTATTTCCGGGACAACGGGCTACACCTTC. It yields the protein CASSISGTTGYTF.

This clonotype was picked up many times. This chain connects TRBV5-4 to TRBJ2-3; a weak D match, TRBD1 (6 bases). Germline assignment: CDR1 SGHNT and CDR2 YYREEE (reference sequence). CDR3 size: 13 residues. Deletions cut 0 bases from V and 6 bases from J, with 8 bases between. CDR3 DNA sequence: TGTGCCAGCAGCTTGGAGCAGGGGGATACGCAGTATTTT. This translates into CASSLEQGDTQYF.

Comments on this clonotype: This may stem from a read error, because a much larger clone lies one nucleotide away. The chain couples TRBV6-2 or TRBV6-3 to TRBJ1-5; D might be TRBD1 (5 bases). This CDR3 is built from 15 residues. With 2 bases removed from V and 3 bases from J, the gap between germline ends came to 11 bases. Per the germline V gene, CDR1 is MNHEY and CDR2 is SVGEGT. The CDR3 region has the DNA TGTGCCAGCAGTTACCCCAGGGCCTCCAATCAGCCCCAGCATTTT. Translation: CASSYPRASNQPQHF.

This clonotype has more than one count but fewer than ten. This chain uses TRBV10-3 with TRBJ2-7; 14 bases are shared with TRBD2. Germline assignment: CDR1 ENHRY and CDR2 SYGVKD. The CDR3 sequence is 16 residues long. V was clipped by 6 bases and J by 6 bases; unmatched bases: 10. The CDR3 nucleotides read TGTGCCATCAGGGTGACTAGCGGGAGGGCCAGGGGCGAGCAGTACTTC. Its translation: CAIRVTSGRARGEQYF.

Ten or more counts support this clonotype. The chain uses TRBV27 and TRBJ2-2, with D perhaps assigned TRBD1 or TRBD2 (5 bases each). Germline V CDR1 and CDR2: MNHEY, SMNVEV (reference sequence). This CDR3 spans 15 amino acids. Trimming removed 7 bases from V and 0 bases from J, with 12 bases in between. CDR3 region: CASIPGGSNTGELFF. CDR3 nucleotide sequence: TGTGCCAGCATCCCTGGGGGTTCGAACACCGGGGAGCTGTTTTTT.

This clonotype was observed many times. The rearrangement uses TRBV2 and TRBJ2-7, with TRBD2 matching over 10 bases. The CDR3 runs to 15 residues. V lost 9 bases, J lost 1 base, and 9 bases stayed unmatched. Germline values: CDR1 SNHLY, CDR2 FYNNEI. In DNA, the CDR3 is TGTGCCAGTCACGGACTAGCGGTAATTTCCTACGAGCAGTACTTC. Its translation is CASHGLAVISYEQYF.

For this clonotype: Only one base separates this from a far larger clonotype, so it likely reflects a read error. The chain joins TRBV28 to TRBJ2-7, with D perhaps TRBD2 (6 bases). The germline CDR1 and CDR2 sequences are MDHEN and SYDVKM. Between the trimmed V and J ends, which lost 6 bases and 7 bases, there was a span of 22 bases. The CDR3 covers 15 residues. The CDR3 coding sequence is TGTGCCAGCAGCCGCGTGGCGGGATTAGTGAATGAGCAGTACTTC. Its protein product is CASSRVAGLVNEQYF.

This clonotype has at least ten counts. The rearrangement joins TRBV27 to TRBJ2-3; 7 bases fit TRBD2. The CDR3 covers 18 residues. The germline V gene has CDR1 MNHEY and CDR2 SMNVEV (reference sequence). V lost 5 bases and J lost 0; bases outside the gene matches: 14. The CDR3 DNA follows: TGTGCCAGCAGTCCACTCCTTCTGAGCGGGGCTAGCACAGATACGCAGTATTTT. This translates into CASSPLLLSGASTDTQYF.

This clonotype was counted at least ten times. The J gene is TRBJ1-1, the V gene TRBV29-1; D is possibly TRBD1 (5 bases). The CDR3 has 13 amino acids. The V end lost 7 bases, the J end lost 1 base, and 13 bases lay between the germline ends. CDR1 and CDR2 (germline): SQVTM, ANQGSEA. The CDR3 spells CSGIQVGNTEAFF. In DNA form, the CDR3 reads TGCAGCGGTATACAGGTTGGGAACACTGAAGCTTTCTTT.

To note about this clonotype: A much more abundant neighbour one base away suggests this may be a read error. This chain links TRBV6-1 with TRBJ2-2, with D perhaps matching TRBD1 or TRBD2 (5 bases each). The length of the CDR3 is 15 residues. The germline gives CDR1 MNHNS, CDR2 SASEGT. CDR3 amino acids: CASTSRGPLRGELLF. The CDR3 DNA is TGTGCCAGCACCTCACGGGGCCCCTTACGAGGGGAGCTGCTTTTT.

In its sample, this clonotype was seen many times. The V gene is TRBV7-9, the J gene TRBJ2-5; 10 bases agree with TRBD2. Germline-derived CDR1 and CDR2 are SEHNR and FQNEAQ (reference sequence). The length of the CDR3 is 18 residues. Trimming took 5 bases from V and 4 from J; bases not matched to a gene: 16. Written as DNA, the CDR3 is TGTGCCAGCAGCCCACCAGGTTCGCTAGCGGGAGAAAGAGAGACCCAGTACTTC. It encodes CASSPPGSLAGERETQYF.

This clonotype was seen a handful of times. The CDR3 DNA is TGTGCCAGCAGTGAGAAGCGGTACTCCTACGAGCAGTACTTC. The encoded protein is CASSEKRYSYEQYF. The chain recombines TRBV2 with TRBJ2-7; D is possibly TRBD2 (5 bases). V was pared by 3 bases and J by 0 bases, with 9 bases between. CDR1 is SNHLY and CDR2 is FYNNEI in the germline V gene. The CDR3 is made up of 14 amino acids.

This clonotype was counted at least ten times. The chain has TRBV27 and TRBJ2-1; D perhaps matches TRBD1 (6 bases). Trimming left V 4 bases short and J 7 bases short, with 11 bases between. Germline lookup yields CDR1 MNHEY and CDR2 SMNVEV (reference sequence). The CDR3 runs to 13 residues. CDR3 nucleotide sequence: TGTGCCAGCAGTTCAAAAAGGGGGAATGAGCAGTTCTTC. Translating it yields CASSSKRGNEQFF.

The chain joins TRBV18 to TRBJ2-4; 8 bases fit TRBD2. Per germline, CDR1 KGHSH and CDR2 LQKENI. The CDR3 is 17 amino acids. V was clipped by 1 base and J by 0 bases; unmatched bases: 5. Here the CDR3 DNA reads TGTGCCAGCTCACCACGGGCTAGCGGGTTAGCCAAAAACATTCAGTACTTC. Translation gives CASSPRASGLAKNIQYF.

The sample holds many counts of this clonotype. The chain carries TRBV11-2 and TRBJ1-1; D call uncertain. The CDR3 has 14 residues. Trimming stripped 4 bases from V and 0 bases from J, with 9 bases between. From germline, CDR1 is SGHAT and CDR2 FQNNGV. Here the CDR3 reads CASSSGGMNTEAFF. The CDR3 DNA reads TGTGCCAGCAGCTCCGGAGGAATGAACACTGAAGCTTTCTTT.

This clonotype was counted at least ten times. V is TRBV29-1 and J is TRBJ2-1, with 16 bases that match TRBD2. The CDR3 has 17 amino acids. The V segment lost 1 base and the J segment 6 bases; nucleotides outside the gene matches: 6. Germline lookup yields CDR1 SQVTM and CDR2 ANQGSEA. The CDR3 here is CSVEGPGTSGRGNEQFF. The CDR3 DNA reads TGCAGCGTTGAAGGGCCTGGGACTAGCGGGAGGGGCAATGAGCAGTTCTTC.

This clonotype was seen repeatedly, ten times or more. V is TRBV27 and J is TRBJ2-7; tentatively, D is TRBD1 (6 bases). The CDR3 has 16 amino acids. V lost 0 bases, J lost 4 bases, and 16 bases lay in between. CDR1 and CDR2 (germline): MNHEY, SMNVEV (reference sequence). The CDR3 DNA sequence: TGTGCCAGCAGTTTATCACCTAGGGGGTTCATTTACGAGCAGTACTTC. This encodes CASSLSPRGFIYEQYF.

This clonotype was recorded a few times. The chain carries TRBV4-2 and TRBJ2-3; D is possibly TRBD2 (7 bases). The CDR3 length is 16 residues. The V gene's germline CDR1 is LGHNA and CDR2 YNFKEQ. V was cut by 0 bases and J by 4 bases, with 14 bases left in between. CDR3 sequence (DNA): TGTGCCAGCAGCCAAGATCGAAGGGGGGGTGCAGATACGCAGTATTTT. Its translation: CASSQDRRGGADTQYF.